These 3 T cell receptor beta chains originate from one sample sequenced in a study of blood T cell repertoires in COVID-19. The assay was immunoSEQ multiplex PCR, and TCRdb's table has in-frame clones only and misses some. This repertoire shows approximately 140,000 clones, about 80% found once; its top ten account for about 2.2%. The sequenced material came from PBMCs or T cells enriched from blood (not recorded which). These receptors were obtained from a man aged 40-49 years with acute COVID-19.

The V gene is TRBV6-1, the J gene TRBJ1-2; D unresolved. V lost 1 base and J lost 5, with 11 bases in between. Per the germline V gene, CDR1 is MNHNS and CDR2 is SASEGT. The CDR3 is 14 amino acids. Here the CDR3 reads CASSEGGPNYGYTF. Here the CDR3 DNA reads TGTGCCAGCAGTGAAGGAGGCCCGAATTATGGCTACACCTTC.

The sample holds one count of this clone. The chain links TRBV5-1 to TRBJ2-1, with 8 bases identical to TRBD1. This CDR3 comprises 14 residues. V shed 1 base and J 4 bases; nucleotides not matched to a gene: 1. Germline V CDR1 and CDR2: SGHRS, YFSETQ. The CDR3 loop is CASSLQGAYNEQFF. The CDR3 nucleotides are TGCGCCAGCAGCTTGCAGGGGGCTTACAATGAGCAGTTCTTC.

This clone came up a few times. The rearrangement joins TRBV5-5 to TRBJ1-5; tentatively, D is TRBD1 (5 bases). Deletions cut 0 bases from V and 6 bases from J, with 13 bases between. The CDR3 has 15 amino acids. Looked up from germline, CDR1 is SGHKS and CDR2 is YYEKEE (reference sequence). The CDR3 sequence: CASSLAHGGGQPQHF. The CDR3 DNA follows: TGTGCCAGCAGCTTGGCCCACGGGGGTGGTCAGCCCCAGCATTTT.